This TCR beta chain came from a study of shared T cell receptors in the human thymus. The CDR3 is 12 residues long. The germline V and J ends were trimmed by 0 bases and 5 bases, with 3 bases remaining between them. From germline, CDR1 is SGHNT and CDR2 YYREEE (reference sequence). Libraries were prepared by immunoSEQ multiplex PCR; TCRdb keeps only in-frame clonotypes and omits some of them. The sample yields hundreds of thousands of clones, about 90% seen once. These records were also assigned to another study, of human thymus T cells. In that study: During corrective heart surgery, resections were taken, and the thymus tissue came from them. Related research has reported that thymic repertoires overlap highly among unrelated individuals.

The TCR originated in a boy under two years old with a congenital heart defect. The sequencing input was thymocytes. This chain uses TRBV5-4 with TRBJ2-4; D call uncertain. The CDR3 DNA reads TGTGCCAGCAGCTTGGGAGAAAACATTCAGTACTTC. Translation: CASSLGENIQYF. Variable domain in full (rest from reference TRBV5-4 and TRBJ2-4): ETGVTQSPTHLIKTRGQQVTLRCSSQSGHNTVSWYQQALGQGPQFIFQYYREEENGRGNFPPRFSGLQFPNYSSELNVNALELDDSALYLCASSLGENIQYFGAGTRLSVL.